This TCR beta chain was observed in a study of T-cell reconstitution after alpha-beta-depleted transplantation in children. Study-wide results and limits: Several hundred expanded graft clones reportedly were the source of alpha-beta T cells about two months after transplant. In some patients, recipient T cells and intrathymic progenitors surviving conditioning explained high day-60 diversity. It was newly produced T cells that mostly accounted for T-cell counts and diversity one year after transplant.

This clonotype was counted at least ten times. Its antigen is undetermined. Unique molecular identifiers were incorporated during preparation of the TCRbeta library. TCRdb reprocessed the PCR reads with MiXCR, giving one entry per CDR3 protein. The table records about 980,000 distinct CDR3 sequences, less than 30% of them present only once. This CDR3 has 14 amino acids. Trimming pared 1 base from V and 0 bases from J, leaving 4 bases between. The V gene's germline CDR1 is SGHRS and CDR2 YFSETQ. This sequence originates from a boy under two years old who had a stem cell transplant for SCID, so the T cells may come from the graft donor. Sequences were derived from PBMCs, mostly from graft donor cells, sampled 360 days after TCRalphabeta/CD19-depleted stem cell transplant. V is TRBV5-1 and J is TRBJ2-2; D gene uncertain. The chain's CDR3 is CASSLQPNTGELFF. The CDR3 nucleotides read TGCGCCAGCAGCTTGCAACCGAACACCGGGGAGCTGTTTTTT.